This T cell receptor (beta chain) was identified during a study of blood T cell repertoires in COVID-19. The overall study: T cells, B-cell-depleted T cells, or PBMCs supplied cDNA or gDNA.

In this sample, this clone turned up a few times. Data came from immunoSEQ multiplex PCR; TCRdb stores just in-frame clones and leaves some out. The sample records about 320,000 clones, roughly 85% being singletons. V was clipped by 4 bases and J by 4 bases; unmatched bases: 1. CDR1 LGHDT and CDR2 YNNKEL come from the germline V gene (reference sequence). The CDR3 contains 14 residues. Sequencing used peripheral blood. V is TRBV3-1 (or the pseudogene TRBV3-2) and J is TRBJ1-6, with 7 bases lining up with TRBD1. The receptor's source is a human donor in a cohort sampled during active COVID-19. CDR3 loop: CASSPGQYNSPLHF. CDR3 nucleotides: TGTGCCAGCAGCCCGGGACAGTATAATTCACCCCTCCACTTT.